This TCR beta chain originates from a study of blood T cell repertoires in COVID-19. As for the study in general: Sites in the United States, Italy and Spain provided acute and convalescent COVID-19 samples. In each case, the material was cDNA or gDNA derived from T cells, B-cell-depleted T cells, or PBMCs.

The CDR3 is 14 amino acids. The germline CDR1 and CDR2 sequences are LNHDA and SQIVND (reference sequence). V shed 5 bases, J shed 7 bases, and the junction held 9 bases outside the gene matches. This clone showed up just a few times. As processed by the authors: Estimation of nucleated cell counts was performed using reference gene primer amplification. Here immunoSEQ multiplex PCR was the method, and the copy in TCRdb shows in-frame clones only, minus some. The V and J calls and clone size were taken over from that table, and D and trimming were inferred from the DNA. The sample lists 45,000 to 65,000 clones, roughly 90% seen once, with roughly 4.6% in the top ten.

The V and J genes are TRBV19 and TRBJ2-7; TRBD1 agrees at 9 bases. Material: peripheral blood. The origin of this receptor is a man older than 75 in a cohort sampled during active COVID-19. CDR3 residues: CASSAGRTGDEQYF. In DNA, the CDR3 is TGTGCCAGTAGTGCGGGGCGGACAGGGGATGAGCAGTACTTC.